A selection of T cell receptor beta chains follows, all from one sample in a study of radiotherapy plus CTLA-4 blockade in lung cancer. Here immunoSEQ multiplex PCR was the method, and the copy in TCRdb shows in-frame clones only, minus some. Of more than 95,000 clones in the sample, about 83% were seen once. The sequencing used peripheral blood, collected from a patient treated with radiotherapy plus ipilimumab. These receptors were taken from a human donor with non-small cell lung cancer who had a partial response to radiotherapy plus ipilimumab. CDR3s include the opening cysteine and the closing phenylalanine or tryptophan. D genes are given only for firm matches. Not all rows give a size; the values are once, few, many and, for expanded clones, a class.

v_gene,abundance,j_gene,d_gene,CDR3nt,CDR3aa
TRBV6-1,.,TRBJ1-5,TRBD1,TGTGCCAGCACGGGACAGGCGGGGCAGCCCCAGCATTTT,CASTGQAGQPQHF
TRBV7-2,.,TRBJ2-3,.,TGTGCCAGCAGCTTATACACAGATACGCAGTATTTT,CASSLYTDTQYF
TRBV5-1,.,TRBJ1-4,TRBD1,TGCGCCAGCAGCTTGGCCGTGACAGGGGGGGAAAAACTGTTTTTT,CASSLAVTGGEKLFF
TRBV10-3,.,TRBJ2-5,.,TGTGCCATCAGTGAGCGAGGGGGACTAACCCAAGAGACCCAGTACTTC,CAISERGGLTQETQYF
TRBV7-8,.,TRBJ1-1,TRBD1,TGTGCCAGCAGCCGAGGGACAGGGGGTGTGAACACTGAAGCTTTCTTT,CASSRGTGGVNTEAFF
TRBV19,.,TRBJ2-6,.,TGTGCCAGCCGGAGCTCTGGGGCCAACGTCCTGACTTTC,CASRSSGANVLTF
TRBV6-5,.,TRBJ2-1,.,TGTGCCAGCACCACAACCGGGGAGCAGTTCTTC,CASTTTGEQFF
TRBV6-1,.,TRBJ1-5,TRBD1,TGTGCCAGCAGTGAAAGGGGGCATCAGCCCCAGCATTTT,CASSERGHQPQHF
TRBV6-5,.,TRBJ1-2,TRBD1,TGTGCCAGCAGGCGGACAGGGGTGTTCTATGGCTACACCTTC,CASRRTGVFYGYTF
TRBV4-1,.,TRBJ2-1,.,TGCGCCAGCAGCCAAGATTTGCGATCCTACAATGAGCAGTTCTTC,CASSQDLRSYNEQFF
TRBV10-3,.,TRBJ2-3,TRBD1,TGTGCCATCAGTGGGGCGGACAGGGCTAGCACAGATACGCAGTATTTT,CAISGADRASTDTQYF
TRBV5-1,.,TRBJ2-5,.,TGCGCCACTAGGAGAGAACCGTACCAAGAGACCCAGTACTTC,CATRREPYQETQYF
TRBV7-9,.,TRBJ1-1,.,TGTGCCAGCAGCCGCCGGGTGAGGGGGTCCATGAACACTGAAGCTTTCTTT,CASSRRVRGSMNTEAFF
TRBV4-1,.,TRBJ2-1,.,TGCGCCAGCAGCCAAGATTGGGCTACACAGGGTCCATCCTACAATGAGCAGTTCTTC,CASSQDWATQGPSYNEQFF
TRBV6-5,.,TRBJ1-3,.,TGTGCCAGCGGGAGAGGATACTCTGGAAACACCATATATTTT,CASGRGYSGNTIYF
TRBV11-2,.,TRBJ1-2,TRBD1,TGTGCCAGCAGTTCTGGGACAGGGGCCTATGGCTACACCTTC,CASSSGTGAYGYTF
TRBV6-1,.,TRBJ2-5,TRBD1,TGTGCCAGCGCTGCCGGGACAGTACTAGAGACCCAGTACTTC,CASAAGTVLETQYF
TRBV28,few,TRBJ1-3,.,TGTGCCAGCAGTAACCTACAGGGATTCTCTGGAAACACCATATATTTT,CASSNLQGFSGNTIYF
TRBV15,.,TRBJ2-5,.,TGTGCCACCAGCAGCCCCCCCGTCTGGACCCAGTACTTC,CATSSPPVWTQYF
TRBV7-2,.,TRBJ1-5,.,TGTGCCAGCAGCTCATGGGGCAGTCCCAATCAGCCCCAGCATTTT,CASSSWGSPNQPQHF
TRBV4-1,.,TRBJ2-2,TRBD2,TGCGCCAGCAGCCAAGACAGGGGGCTAGCGGGAGGGTCGAGCACCGGGGAGCTGTTTTTT,CASSQDRGLAGGSSTGELFF
TRBV14,.,TRBJ1-1,.,TGTGCCAGCAGCCAAGATACCACGACCCGGGGGGTTGGAGCTTTCTTT,CASSQDTTTRGVGAFF